The 21 T cell receptor beta chains in this list originate from one sample, sequenced in a study of blood T cell repertoires in COVID-19. Data came from immunoSEQ multiplex PCR; TCRdb stores just in-frame clones and leaves some out. The table has approximately 100,000 clones, around 81% seen once; the top ten hold about 6.3%. The sequencing sample was made of peripheral blood. The source of these receptors is a man aged 55 to 70 with acute or convalescent COVID-19.

This clone turned up a few times. This chain connects TRBV12-3 or TRBV12-4 to TRBJ2-7, with D possibly being TRBD1 (6 bases). Trimming left V 6 bases short and J 7 bases short, with 7 bases between. The CDR3 is 10 amino acids. CDR3 nucleotides: TGTGCCAGCAGGGGGACAGAGCAGTACTTC. Translated: CASRGTEQYF.

The genes are TRBV5-6 and TRBJ1-1, with D maybe TRBD1 (6 bases). V was cut by 2 bases and J by 1 base, with 12 bases left in between. CDR3 size: 15 residues. The germline V gene encodes CDR1 SGHDT and CDR2 YYEEEE. The CDR3 spells CASSLQGGPNTEAFF. CDR3 in DNA: TGTGCCAGCAGCTTACAGGGAGGGCCGAACACTGAAGCTTTCTTT.

The rearrangement joins TRBV4-1 to TRBJ2-7; tentatively, D is TRBD2 (7 bases). Germline assignment: CDR1 MGHRA and CDR2 YSYEKL. V gave up 3 bases and J gave up 7 bases, with 19 bases separating them. The CDR3 loop spans 15 amino acids. The DNA of the CDR3 is TGCGCCAGCAGCCACTCGGGGGGCGGCGGAGGGGAGCAGTACTTC. Translation gives CASSHSGGGGGEQYF.

The chain joins TRBV19 to TRBJ1-2, with a tentative D call TRBD1 (6 bases). CDR1 is LNHDA, CDR2 SQIVND, per germline (reference sequence). The CDR3 totals 15 residues. V was shortened by 5 bases and J by 0 bases, with 13 bases between the two germline ends. CDR3 nucleotide sequence: TGTGCCAGTAGTTTCGGACAGCAAACTAACTATGGCTACACCTTC. Its protein is CASSFGQQTNYGYTF.

The chain couples TRBV4-1 to TRBJ1-1, with D possibly being TRBD1 (6 bases). V lost 4 bases and J 6 bases, leaving 12 bases between the germline ends. Germline values: CDR1 MGHRA, CDR2 YSYEKL. The CDR3 is 13 residues long. The CDR3 nucleotides read TGCGCCAGCAGCCGAAACAGGGATTCTGAAGCTTTCTTT. Translation gives CASSRNRDSEAFF.

J is TRBJ1-2 and V is TRBV5-1; D gene uncertain. Trimming pared 1 base from V and 4 bases from J, leaving 14 bases between. There are 15 residues in the CDR3. The germline CDR1 and CDR2 sequences are SGHRS and YFSETQ. The CDR3 region has the DNA TGCGCCAGCAGCTTGAACGCCGGTCCGCTCTATGGCTACACCTTC. It is translated as CASSLNAGPLYGYTF.

The V gene is TRBV2, the J gene TRBJ1-5; 7 bases agree with TRBD1. Trimming took 3 bases from V and 6 from J; bases not matched to a gene: 8. Looked up from germline, CDR1 is SNHLY and CDR2 is FYNNEI. This CDR3 is built from 15 residues. The CDR3 sequence: CASSDPTGPAQPQHF. CDR3 DNA: TGTGCCAGCAGTGACCCGACAGGGCCGGCTCAGCCCCAGCATTTT.

The rearrangement links TRBV19 to TRBJ1-1; 12 positions match TRBD1. After removal of 4 bases from V and 0 bases from J, the junction contained 6 bases not matched to a gene. The CDR3 spans 17 residues. Germline loops: CDR1 LNHDA, CDR2 SQIVND (reference sequence). CDR3 loop: CASSNRDRGRMNTEAFF. CDR3 DNA: TGTGCCAGTAGTAACCGGGACAGGGGGCGAATGAACACTGAAGCTTTCTTT.

This clone showed up just a few times. This rearrangement joins TRBV7-9 to TRBJ2-1; 7 nucleotides match TRBD1. Unmatched junction bases numbered 19, after V lost 2 bases and J lost 12 bases. This CDR3 has 17 amino acids. CDR1 is SEHNR, CDR2 FQNEAQ, per germline (reference sequence). The CDR3 is CASSLTSPRDSPLGQFF. The CDR3 DNA reads as TGTGCCAGCAGCTTAACTTCCCCCCGGGACAGCCCACTTGGGCAGTTCTTC.

This sequence joins TRBV6-5 and TRBJ1-4; no definite D call. Trimming pared 6 bases from V and 8 bases from J, leaving 13 bases between. The V gene's germline CDR1 is MNHEY and CDR2 SVGAGI. This CDR3 is built from 13 residues. The CDR3 region has the DNA TGTGCCAGCAGCGTACAGACCAAGGAAAAACTGTTTTTT. Protein: CASSVQTKEKLFF.

About this clone: Other DNA sequences in this sample translate to the same CDR3. J is TRBJ1-5 and V is TRBV30; 9 positions match TRBD1. The CDR3 is made up of 15 amino acids. CDR1 is GTSNPN and CDR2 is SVGIG in the germline V gene (reference sequence). The trim removed 3 bases at V and 2 bases at J, leaving 5 bases unmatched. The CDR3 nucleotides read TGTGCCTGGAGAAGAACAGGGGGCGGCAATCAGCCCCAGCATTTT. The encoded protein is CAWRRTGGGNQPQHF. Full variable domain (outside the CDR3, taken from reference TRBV30 and TRBJ1-5): SQTIHQWPATLVQPVGSPLSLECTVEGTSNPNLYWYRQAAGRGLQLLFYSVGIGQISSEVPQNLSASRPQDRQFILSSKKLLLSDSGFYLCAWRRTGGGNQPQHFGDGTRLSIL.

The rearrangement uses TRBV10-2 and TRBJ1-6, with 9 nucleotides matching TRBD1. In germline, CDR1 is WSHSY, CDR2 SAAADI. The CDR3 is 13 amino acids. The CDR3 bases are TGCGTCACAGGGGGCATCGGTAATTCACCCCTCCACTTT. Its protein product is CVTGGIGNSPLHF.

This chain uses TRBV19 with TRBJ1-4; TRBD1 matches at 7 bases. CDR3 size: 17 residues. V lost 3 bases to trimming and J lost 0 bases; unmatched junction nucleotides: 7. Germline values: CDR1 LNHDA, CDR2 SQIVND (reference sequence). CDR3 sequence (DNA): TGTGCCAGTAGTATTAGGGGACAGATAACAACTAATGAAAAACTGTTTTTT. Translating gives CASSIRGQITTNEKLFF. Combining the CDR3 with reference TRBV19 and TRBJ1-4 gives the whole variable domain DGGITQSPKYLFRKEGQNVTLSCEQNLNHDAMYWYRQDPGQGLRLIYYSQIVNDFQKGDIAEGYSVSREKKESFPLTVTSAQKNPTAFYLCASSIRGQITTNEKLFFGSGTQLSVL.

The CDR3 is CARSLSPSGNTIYF. In nucleotides, the CDR3 is TGTGCCAGAAGCTTAAGCCCCTCTGGAAACACCATATATTTT. The V call is TRBV5-3, the J call TRBJ1-3, with D uncertain. TRBV5-3 is sorted into the ORF group, with uncertain function. This CDR3 comprises 14 residues. Trimming removed 2 bases at V and 0 bases at J, with 6 bases between.

The table lists this clone with a count of one. The chain has TRBV9 and TRBJ1-6, with a possible D match to TRBD1 (5 bases). CDR1 is SGDLS and CDR2 is YYNGEE in the germline V gene. The CDR3 length is 15 residues. V gave up 0 bases and J gave up 10 bases, with 14 bases separating them. The CDR3: CASSVGTGGSSPLHF. CDR3 coding DNA: TGTGCCAGCAGCGTAGGAACAGGAGGGAGCTCACCCCTCCACTTT.

The chain carries TRBV30 and TRBJ1-1; no definite D call. CDR3 length: 12 amino acids. Trimming cost V 2 bases and J 8 bases, with 12 bases left between them. In germline, CDR1 is GTSNPN, CDR2 SVGIG (reference sequence). CDR3 loop: CAWSFASTEAFF. The DNA for the CDR3 is TGTGCCTGGAGTTTCGCCAGTACAGAAGCTTTCTTT.

This clone was found once. The chain joins TRBV7-3 to TRBJ2-7; TRBD2 matches at 7 bases. Per the germline V gene, CDR1 is SGHTA and CDR2 is FQGTGA. The J segment lost 4 bases and the V segment lost 5 bases, leaving 8 bases of the junction unmatched. This CDR3 region has 14 residues. The CDR3 region is CASSPMGGGYEQYF. Here the CDR3 DNA reads TGTGCCAGCAGCCCGATGGGCGGGGGATACGAGCAGTACTTC.

V and J are TRBV2 and TRBJ2-5; 7 bases fit TRBD2. Germline V lookup: CDR1 SNHLY, CDR2 FYNNEI. This CDR3 contains 12 residues. The V and J ends lost 7 bases and 3 bases, in that order; junction bases with no gene match: 2. CDR3 sequence: CASTGTKETQYF. The CDR3 DNA reads as TGTGCCAGCACAGGGACTAAAGAGACCCAGTACTTC.

This rearrangement joins TRBV7-6 to TRBJ2-1, with D possibly matching TRBD1 (5 bases). Trimming stripped 0 bases from V and 6 bases from J, with 12 bases between. This CDR3 is built from 15 residues. Germline-derived CDR1 and CDR2 are SGHVS and FNYEAQ. The CDR3 here is CASSLAYGQGNEQFF. In DNA, the CDR3 is TGTGCCAGCAGCTTAGCGTACGGACAAGGCAATGAGCAGTTCTTC.

The V gene is TRBV2, the J gene TRBJ1-2, with no clear D. This CDR3 is 15 amino acids long. Germline assignment: CDR1 SNHLY and CDR2 FYNNEI. Trimming removed 5 bases at V and 0 bases at J, with 13 bases between. The CDR3 spells CASSPETTPNYGYTF. CDR3 bases: TGTGCCAGCAGTCCCGAAACTACTCCTAACTATGGCTACACCTTC.

In DNA, the CDR3 is TGTGCCAGCAGTCTGTGGGACAGATACAATGAGCAGTTCTTC. This codes for CASSLWDRYNEQFF. The rearrangement links TRBV28 to TRBJ2-1; 7 positions agree with TRBD1. CDR1 MDHEN and CDR2 SYDVKM come from the germline V gene. CDR3 length equals 14 residues. J gave up 4 bases and V 5 bases, and 5 bases lay outside the gene matches.